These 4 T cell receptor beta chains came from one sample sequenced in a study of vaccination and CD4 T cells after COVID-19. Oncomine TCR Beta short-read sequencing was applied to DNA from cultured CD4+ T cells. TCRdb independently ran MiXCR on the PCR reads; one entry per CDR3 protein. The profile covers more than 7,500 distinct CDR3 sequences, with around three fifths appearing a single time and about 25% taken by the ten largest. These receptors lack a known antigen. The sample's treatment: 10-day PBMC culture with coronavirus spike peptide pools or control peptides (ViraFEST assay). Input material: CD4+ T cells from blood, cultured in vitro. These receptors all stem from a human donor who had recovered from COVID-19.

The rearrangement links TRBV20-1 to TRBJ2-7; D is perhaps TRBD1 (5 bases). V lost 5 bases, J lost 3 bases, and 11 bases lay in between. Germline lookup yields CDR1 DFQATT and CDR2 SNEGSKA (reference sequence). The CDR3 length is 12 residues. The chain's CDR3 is CSAARQGYEQYF. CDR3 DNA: TGCAGTGCTGCCCGCCAGGGCTACGAGCAGTACTTC.

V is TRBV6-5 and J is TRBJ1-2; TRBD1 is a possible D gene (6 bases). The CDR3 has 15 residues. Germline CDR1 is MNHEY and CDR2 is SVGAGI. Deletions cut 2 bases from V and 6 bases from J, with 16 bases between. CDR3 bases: TGTGCCAGCAGTTACGACGGAGGGGGAGGGAATGGCTACACCTTC. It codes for CASSYDGGGGNGYTF.

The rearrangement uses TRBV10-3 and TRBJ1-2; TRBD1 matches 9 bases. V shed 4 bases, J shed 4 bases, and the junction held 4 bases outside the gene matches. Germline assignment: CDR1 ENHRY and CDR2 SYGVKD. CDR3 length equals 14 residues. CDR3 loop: CAISVTGGGYGYTF. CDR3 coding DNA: TGTGCCATCAGTGTGACAGGGGGTGGCTATGGCTACACCTTC.

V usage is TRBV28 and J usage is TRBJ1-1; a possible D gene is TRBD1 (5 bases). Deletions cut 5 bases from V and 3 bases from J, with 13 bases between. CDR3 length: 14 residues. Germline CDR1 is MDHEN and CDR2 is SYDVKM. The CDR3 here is CASSPVDRDTEAFF. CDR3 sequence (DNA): TGTGCCAGCAGTCCCGTCGACAGAGACACTGAAGCTTTCTTT.